This T cell receptor (beta chain) was captured by sequencing in a study of T-cell reconstitution after alpha-beta-depleted transplantation in children. Preparation of the TCRbeta library involved a method that used unique molecular identifiers. TCRdb itself ran the PCR reads through MiXCR, one entry per CDR3 protein. In the table there are 190,000 or so distinct CDR3 sequences, approximately 6.8% of which are singletons. The length of the CDR3 is 15 residues. From germline, CDR1 is SGHVS and CDR2 FQNEAQ. V was cut by 5 bases and J by 0 bases, with 11 bases left in between. This clonotype was seen a handful of times.

The chain links TRBV7-8 to TRBJ1-3, with D perhaps matching TRBD1 (6 bases). This TCR came from a human donor who donated a stem cell graft to a child with Wiskott-Aldrich syndrome. Sample: PBMCs from the stem cell graft donor, taken from the stem cell graft. The DNA for the CDR3 is TGTGCCAGCAGCAAGGGACACGCCTCTGGAAACACCATATATTTT. Protein product: CASSKGHASGNTIYF.